These 27 T cell receptor beta chains came from one sample sequenced in a study of cytomegalovirus exposure and HLA in healthy donors (dated by TCRdb to 2016 to 2017). The library was prepared using the immunoSEQ multiplex PCR assay. In its TCRdb copy, this immuneACCESS table keeps in-frame sequences only and misses some clones. Where compared with another copy, unresolved V genes explain less than half of these, and the others have no known cause. The sample yields approximately 300,000 clones; approximately 90% were counted once. Jointly, the top ten make up under 0.85% of the sample. What was sequenced was PBMCs. The receptors here all came from a woman aged 18-35 years in good health and CMV-seronegative.

The gene calls are TRBV6-5 and TRBJ2-7, with 10 bases matching TRBD1. After removal of 6 bases from V and 3 bases from J, the junction contained 8 bases not matched to a gene. Per the germline V gene, CDR1 is MNHEY and CDR2 is SVGAGI. CDR3 length: 15 amino acids. CDR3: CASSRAGTGVYEQYF. CDR3 DNA: TGTGCCAGCAGCCGCGCCGGGACAGGGGTCTACGAGCAGTACTTC.

V and J are TRBV5-1 and TRBJ2-2; D possibly corresponds to TRBD2 (6 bases). Between the trimmed V and J ends, which lost 0 bases and 1 base, there was a span of 7 bases. Germline V lookup: CDR1 SGHRS, CDR2 YFSETQ. The CDR3 contains 15 residues. The CDR3 loop is CASSLAGVNTGELFF. In DNA, the CDR3 is TGCGCCAGCAGCTTGGCGGGGGTGAACACCGGGGAGCTGTTTTTT.

V and J are TRBV11-3 and TRBJ2-2; TRBD2 aligns across 9 bases. The CDR3 consists of 16 residues. The V and J ends lost 5 bases and 6 bases, in that order; junction bases with no gene match: 10. Germline CDR1 reads SGHNT; CDR2 reads YENEEA. Written as DNA, the CDR3 is TGTGCCAGCAGCCAGCGTGGTAGCGGGAGAGCCGGGGAGCTGTTTTTT. It specifies CASSQRGSGRAGELFF.

In DNA, the CDR3 is TGTGCCAGCTCAGAAATTGGGAGTCGGACAGATACGCAGTATTTT. Its protein product is CASSEIGSRTDTQYF. The chain links TRBV18 to TRBJ2-3; tentatively, D is TRBD2 (5 bases). Germline values: CDR1 KGHSH, CDR2 LQKENI. Between the trimmed V and J ends, which lost 5 bases and 3 bases, there was a span of 15 bases. The CDR3 runs to 15 residues.

This clone has only a few counts. J is TRBJ2-7 and V is TRBV27, with D perhaps matching TRBD2 (6 bases). Deletions cut 8 bases from V and 1 base from J, with 12 bases between. The CDR3 has 13 residues. From germline, CDR1 is MNHEY and CDR2 SMNVEV (reference sequence). The CDR3 loop is CASGLAESYEQYF. As DNA, the CDR3 is TGTGCCAGCGGGTTAGCGGAATCCTACGAGCAGTACTTC.

The chain couples TRBV5-1 to TRBJ1-4; D remains unclear. V shed 4 bases and J shed 7 bases, with 14 bases lying between them. The CDR3 sequence is 14 residues long. CDR1 is SGHRS, CDR2 YFSETQ, per germline. The CDR3 reads CASSRGPEGEKLFF. CDR3 sequence (DNA): TGCGCCAGCAGCCGAGGACCCGAGGGTGAAAAACTGTTTTTT.

The chain has TRBV28 and TRBJ2-4; the D gene is possibly TRBD2 (6 bases). Per the germline V gene, CDR1 is MDHEN and CDR2 is SYDVKM. The CDR3 extends over 16 amino acids. V dropped 6 bases and J dropped 0 bases, with 15 bases sitting between them. This chain's CDR3 is CASRPGVGVAKNIQYF. Written as DNA, the CDR3 is TGTGCCAGCAGGCCGGGGGTTGGTGTAGCCAAAAACATTCAGTACTTC. The entire variable domain, with the rest obtained from reference TRBV28 and TRBJ2-4, is as follows: DVKVTQSSRYLVKRTGEKVFLECVQDMDHENMFWYRQDPGLGLRLIYFSYDVKMKEKGDIPEGYSVSREKKERFSLILESASTNQTSMYLCASRPGVGVAKNIQYFGAGTRLSVL.

CDR3 loop: CASSTRLAGGASDTQYF. CDR3 sequence (DNA): TGCGCCAGCAGCACAAGACTAGCGGGAGGGGCGTCAGATACGCAGTATTTT. This rearrangement joins TRBV5-1 to TRBJ2-3; 14 positions match TRBD2. This CDR3 is 17 amino acids long. Germline V gene lookup returns CDR1 SGHRS and CDR2 YFSETQ. J was trimmed by 4 bases and V by 4 bases; bases with no gene match: 8.

The rearrangement joins TRBV11-3 to TRBJ2-5; 8 positions agree with TRBD2. The CDR3 is 15 residues long. Germline assignment: CDR1 SGHNT and CDR2 YENEEA. Trimming at V came to 5 bases and at J to 2 bases, leaving 7 bases not matched to a gene. The CDR3 loop reads CASSHGREVQETQYF. CDR3 DNA: TGTGCCAGCAGCCACGGGCGGGAGGTTCAAGAGACCCAGTACTTC.

The J gene is TRBJ1-1, the V gene TRBV5-1; weak D call: TRBD1 (6 bases). CDR1 is SGHRS and CDR2 is YFSETQ in the germline V gene. This CDR3 is 15 amino acids long. V was clipped by 0 bases and J by 2 bases, with 11 bases between them. The CDR3 DNA is TGCGCCAGCAGCTTGGTTGTGGGACATAACACTGAAGCTTTCTTT. This sequence encodes CASSLVVGHNTEAFF.

This sequence joins TRBV5-1 and TRBJ1-3; no definite D call. Germline values: CDR1 SGHRS, CDR2 YFSETQ. This CDR3 is 15 amino acids long. The V gene lost 0 bases and the J gene lost 0 bases, with 7 bases spanning the gap. In DNA, the CDR3 is TGCGCCAGCAGCTTGGGAGGGTACTCTGGAAACACCATATATTTT. As protein: CASSLGGYSGNTIYF.

The chain has TRBV4-2 and TRBJ2-7; 11 nucleotides align to TRBD2. CDR1 and CDR2 (germline): LGHNA, YNFKEQ. The CDR3 totals 16 residues. The V segment lost 1 base and the J segment 0 bases; nucleotides outside the gene matches: 2. For the CDR3, the DNA is TGTGCCAGCAGCCAAGTACTAGCGGGGGCCTCCTACGAGCAGTACTTC. It yields the protein CASSQVLAGASYEQYF.

V is TRBV4-1 and J is TRBJ2-7, with a weak D call TRBD1 (5 bases). The V end lost 2 bases, the J end lost 3 bases, and 17 bases lay between the germline ends. CDR1 and CDR2 (germline): MGHRA, YSYEKL. There are 16 residues in the CDR3. The CDR3 DNA reads as TGCGCCAGCAGCCAATCTCCCCTGCAGGGATACTACGAGCAGTACTTC. Protein sequence: CASSQSPLQGYYEQYF.

V is TRBV6-5 and J is TRBJ1-5; D gene ambiguous. CDR1 MNHEY and CDR2 SVGAGI come from the germline V gene. The ends were cut back, 0 bases at V and 4 bases at J, with 10 bases in the middle. The CDR3 covers 15 residues. The CDR3 sequence: CASSYSFTGNQPQHF. The CDR3, as DNA: TGTGCCAGCAGTTACTCTTTCACCGGGAATCAGCCCCAGCATTTT.

The rearrangement links TRBV6-6 to TRBJ1-5, with 7 bases aligning to TRBD1. Germline assignment: CDR1 MNHNY and CDR2 SVGAGI (reference sequence). CDR3 size: 15 residues. Trimming took 7 bases from V and 5 from J; bases not matched to a gene: 11. DNA for the CDR3: TGTGCCAGCACCTTAGGCCAGGGGGGCGATCAGCCCCAGCATTTT. Its translation is CASTLGQGGDQPQHF.

The chain uses TRBV28 and TRBJ2-2, with a weak D call TRBD1 (5 bases). V was trimmed by 6 bases and J by 6 bases, leaving 11 bases between them. This CDR3 contains 13 residues. Germline V gene lookup returns CDR1 MDHEN and CDR2 SYDVKM. This CDR3 reads CASRPRGSGELFF. In DNA, the CDR3 is TGTGCCAGCAGACCTAGGGGTTCCGGGGAGCTGTTTTTT.

Written as DNA, the CDR3 is TGTGCCAGCAGCTGGGGCTTTGACTCAGGGGCCAACGTCCTGACTTTC. Its translation: CASSWGFDSGANVLTF. V gene TRBV11-2 combines with J gene TRBJ2-6, with D perhaps matching TRBD1 (5 bases). The CDR3 totals 16 residues. V lost 4 bases and J lost 4, with 14 bases in between. Germline CDR1 reads SGHAT; CDR2 reads FQNNGV.

On this clone: One end of the junction is discordant with germline, which a read error may explain. J is TRBJ2-1 and V is TRBV18, with TRBD2 matching 12 bases. CDR3 length equals 16 residues. Germline CDR1 is KGHSH and CDR2 is LQKENI. In DNA, the CDR3 is TGTGCCAACTCACTCCCTAGCGGGAGGGTAAACAATGAGCAGTTCTTC. Translated: CANSLPSGRVNNEQFF.

V and J are TRBV2 and TRBJ2-7, with 11 nucleotides matching TRBD2. The germline gives CDR1 SNHLY, CDR2 FYNNEI. The CDR3 covers 13 residues. The J segment lost 3 bases and the V segment lost 7 bases, leaving 2 bases of the junction unmatched. CDR3 loop: CASTGTSGYEQYF. CDR3 DNA sequence: TGTGCCAGCACTGGGACTAGCGGCTACGAGCAGTACTTC.

This sequence joins TRBV7-8 and TRBJ2-1; D perhaps matches TRBD2 (5 bases). Germline CDR1 reads SGHVS; CDR2 reads FQNEAQ. The V gene lost 1 base and the J gene lost 0 bases, with 10 bases spanning the gap. The CDR3 extends over 16 amino acids. CDR3 protein: CASSLGYGISYNEQFF. The CDR3 coding sequence is TGTGCCAGCAGCTTAGGTTACGGGATCTCCTACAATGAGCAGTTCTTC. The entire variable domain, with the rest obtained from reference TRBV7-8 and TRBJ2-1, is as follows: GAGVSQSPRYKVAKRGQDVALRCDPISGHVSLFWYQQALGQGPEFLTYFQNEAQLDKSGLPSDRFFAERPEGSVSTLKIQRTQQEDSAVYLCASSLGYGISYNEQFFGPGTRLTVL.

The chain couples TRBV7-2 to TRBJ2-1; 8 bases align to TRBD1. Germline V CDR1 and CDR2: SGHTA, FQGNSA. The CDR3 is 15 amino acids. V lost 5 bases to trimming and J lost 7 bases; unmatched junction nucleotides: 10. This CDR3 is CASSPTGTGVNEQFF. For the CDR3, the DNA is TGTGCCAGCAGCCCAACCGGGACAGGTGTGAATGAGCAGTTCTTC.

The CDR3, as DNA: TGTGCCAGCAGCCCTGGTGGGTTCCTGGGAGATCAGCCCCAGCATTTT. Its translation is CASSPGGFLGDQPQHF. The chain carries TRBV27 and TRBJ1-5; D ambiguous. CDR1 is MNHEY, CDR2 SMNVEV, per germline (reference sequence). V was cut by 6 bases and J by 5 bases, with 20 bases left in between. The CDR3 totals 16 residues.

The chain has TRBV16 and TRBJ1-3; D call uncertain. Trimming left V 2 bases short and J 4 bases short, with 6 bases between. This CDR3 has 13 residues. Germline lookup yields CDR1 KGHSY and CDR2 FQNENV. The CDR3 nucleotides are TGTGCCAGCAGCCAAAATTCGGGAAACACCATATATTTT. Its translation: CASSQNSGNTIYF.

The chain carries TRBV19 and TRBJ2-3, with TRBD2 matching 11 bases. CDR3 length equals 17 residues. V lost 4 bases and J lost 3; bases outside the gene matches: 9. Per the germline V gene, CDR1 is LNHDA and CDR2 is SQIVND (reference sequence). CDR3 DNA sequence: TGTGCCAGTAGTACAGCCACTAGCGGGAGAGGGACAGATACGCAGTATTTT. Protein sequence: CASSTATSGRGTDTQYF.

This clone has a single count. The chain links TRBV11-2 to TRBJ2-3, with 9 bases identical to TRBD2. CDR1 and CDR2 (germline): SGHAT, FQNNGV. V trimming: 5 bases; J trimming: 2 bases; junction bases outside the gene matches: 5. The CDR3 spans 15 residues. The CDR3 DNA is TGTGCCAGCAGCCCGACTAGCGGTTACACAGATACGCAGTATTTT. Translation gives CASSPTSGYTDTQYF.

The chain combines TRBV2 with TRBJ1-4, with unresolved D. V gave up 6 bases and J gave up 8 bases, with 16 bases separating them. CDR1 is SNHLY, CDR2 FYNNEI, per germline. This CDR3 has 14 residues. The CDR3 sequence: CASRGDTSWEKLFF. The CDR3 nucleotides read TGTGCCAGCAGGGGAGACACCAGCTGGGAAAAACTGTTTTTT.

This chain links TRBV7-3 with TRBJ2-1; tentatively, D is TRBD2 (6 bases). The ends were cut back, 4 bases at V and 2 bases at J, with 12 bases in the middle. The CDR3 length is 15 residues. Germline V gene sequence: CDR1 SGHTA, CDR2 FQGTGA. The chain's CDR3 is CASSSQRVAYNEQFF. The CDR3, as DNA: TGTGCCAGCAGCTCCCAGCGGGTTGCCTACAATGAGCAGTTCTTC.